The next 30 T cell receptor beta chains were all read from a single sample in a study of blood T cell repertoires in COVID-19. Repertoires were generated with immunoSEQ multiplex PCR, while TCRdb's copy carries only in-frame clones and drops some. The profile shows roughly 120,000 clones, almost 90% of them singletons. Material for sequencing was peripheral blood. Source of these receptors: a woman in her forties or fifties with active or convalescent COVID-19.

The rearrangement links TRBV4-3 to TRBJ2-1, with 11 bases aligning to TRBD2. V trimming: 0 bases; J trimming: 4 bases; junction bases outside the gene matches: 5. This CDR3 comprises 17 residues. CDR1 and CDR2 (germline): LGHNA, YSLEER. The CDR3 reads CASSQDSSGRFYNEQFF. CDR3 coding DNA: TGCGCCAGCAGCCAAGACTCTAGCGGGAGGTTTTACAATGAGCAGTTCTTC.

The chain has TRBV10-2 and TRBJ2-7, with a weak D call TRBD2 (6 bases). The CDR3 loop spans 15 amino acids. Trimming left V 7 bases short and J 6 bases short, with 22 bases between. Germline V gene sequence: CDR1 WSHSY, CDR2 SAAADI. The CDR3 nucleotides read TGCGCCAGCAAAAGTACGGAGGGCTCAGATGGCGAGCAGTACTTC. Protein product: CASKSTEGSDGEQYF.

This rearrangement joins TRBV10-1 to TRBJ2-3, with D possibly TRBD2 on 5 matching bases. V was cut by 8 bases and J by 6 bases, with 9 bases left in between. Germline CDR1 WNHNN, CDR2 SYGVQD (reference sequence). The CDR3 has 11 amino acids. CDR3 loop: CASGRPDTQYF. In DNA form, the CDR3 reads TGCGCCAGCGGGAGACCGGATACGCAGTATTTT.

The CDR3 DNA reads TGTGCCAGCAGTTTATCAGGAGCGAATATGATCCTCACCTTC. Residues: CASSLSGANMILTF. The V gene is TRBV27, the J gene TRBJ1-2; D remains unclear. V gave up 0 bases and J gave up 13 bases, with 18 bases separating them. This CDR3 is 14 amino acids long. Looked up from germline, CDR1 is MNHEY and CDR2 is SMNVEV (reference sequence).

Here the CDR3 reads CASRDSQETQYF. The CDR3 DNA follows: TGTGCCAGCAGGGACAGCCAAGAGACCCAGTACTTC. The rearrangement joins TRBV27 to TRBJ2-5; maybe TRBD1 (6 bases). The CDR3 runs 12 residues. Germline loops: CDR1 MNHEY, CDR2 SMNVEV (reference sequence). V was trimmed by 6 bases and J by 1 base, leaving 6 bases between them.

V and J are TRBV7-2 and TRBJ2-4; TRBD2 agrees at 7 bases. J was trimmed by 4 bases and V by 5 bases; bases with no gene match: 5. The CDR3 length is 14 residues. Germline assignment: CDR1 SGHTA and CDR2 FQGNSA. The CDR3 DNA reads as TGTGCCAGCAGCACAGCTAGCGGAAAAAACATTCAGTACTTC. Translating it yields CASSTASGKNIQYF. Using reference TRBV7-2 and TRBJ2-4 for the parts outside the CDR3, the full variable domain is GAGVSQSPSNKVTEKGKDVELRCDPISGHTALYWYRQSLGQGLEFLIYFQGNSAPDKSGLPSDRFSAERTGGSVSTLTIQRTQQEDSAVYLCASSTASGKNIQYFGAGTRLSVL.

The chain carries TRBV5-1 and TRBJ1-3, with a weak D call TRBD1 (6 bases). V gave up 2 bases and J gave up 0 bases, with 12 bases separating them. The germline gives CDR1 SGHRS, CDR2 YFSETQ. There are 16 residues in the CDR3. In nucleotides, the CDR3 is TGCGCCAGCAGCTTCGGGGACAAGAGCTCTGGAAACACCATATATTTT. The encoded protein is CASSFGDKSSGNTIYF.

CDR3 sequence: CSASLSRGASQAKNIQYF. In DNA form, the CDR3 reads TGCAGTGCTAGTCTCTCTCGGGGAGCTTCCCAAGCCAAAAACATTCAGTACTTC. The V gene is TRBV20-1, the J gene TRBJ2-4, with D perhaps TRBD2 (5 bases). Trimming shortened V by 3 bases and J by 0 bases, and 21 bases separated the two germline ends. This CDR3 is 18 amino acids long. Looked up from germline, CDR1 is DFQATT and CDR2 is SNEGSKA (reference sequence).

The chain couples TRBV6-4 to TRBJ1-1; D is undetermined. The V and J ends lost 4 bases and 1 base respectively, with 7 bases between them. Germline V lookup: CDR1 MRHNA, CDR2 SNTAGT. CDR3 size: 13 residues. The CDR3 loop is CASSVSGNTEAFF. In DNA form, the CDR3 reads TGTGCCAGCAGTGTTTCGGGGAACACTGAAGCTTTCTTT.

V is TRBV4-3 and J is TRBJ1-2; possible D gene TRBD1, 5 bases. Germline V lookup: CDR1 LGHNA, CDR2 YSLEER. The V end lost 0 bases, the J end lost 0 bases, and 8 bases lay between the germline ends. This CDR3 is built from 15 residues. CDR3 in amino acids: CASSQDPGANYGYTF. Written as DNA, the CDR3 is TGCGCCAGCAGCCAAGACCCGGGGGCTAACTATGGCTACACCTTC.

The chain has TRBV18 and TRBJ2-5, with a possible D match to TRBD2 (5 bases). The V end was cut by 5 bases, the J end by 5 bases, with 9 bases between. Germline V lookup: CDR1 KGHSH, CDR2 LQKENI. This CDR3 comprises 12 residues. CDR3 region: CASSSQRETQYF. In DNA form, the CDR3 reads TGTGCCAGCTCATCACAGCGGGAGACCCAGTACTTC.

This clone has a single count. CDR3 amino acids: CATIHSSSGNTIYF. CDR3 in DNA: TGTGCCACCATACATTCTAGCTCTGGAAACACCATATATTTT. J is TRBJ1-3 and V is TRBV28; D gene ambiguous. V gave up 10 bases and J gave up 0 bases, with 13 bases separating them. The CDR3 is made up of 14 amino acids. Germline assignment: CDR1 MDHEN and CDR2 SYDVKM. Variable domain in full (rest from reference TRBV28 and TRBJ1-3): DVKVTQSSRYLVKRTGEKVFLECVQDMDHENMFWYRQDPGLGLRLIYFSYDVKMKEKGDIPEGYSVSREKKERFSLILESASTNQTSMYLCATIHSSSGNTIYFGEGSWLTVV.

This clone appeared a single time. CDR3 sequence: CASSLGLAGPLDEQYF. The CDR3 region has the DNA TGTGCCAGCAGCTTAGGTCTAGCGGGGCCGTTGGACGAGCAGTACTTC. The V call is TRBV11-1, the J call TRBJ2-7; 9 bases map to TRBD2. The CDR3 sequence is 16 residues long. Germline V gives CDR1 SGHAT, CDR2 FQDESV (reference sequence). J lost 5 bases, V lost 1 base, and 9 bases had no gene match.

The gene calls are TRBV28 and TRBJ1-2; 8 nucleotides agree with TRBD1. Trimming cost V 9 bases and J 5 bases; bases outside gene matches: 17. The CDR3 contains 16 residues. The germline V gene encodes CDR1 MDHEN and CDR2 SYDVKM. In DNA form, the CDR3 reads TGTGCCAGTTCTTTCTATAAGACAGGGGTTGGGTATGGCTACACCTTC. Translated, it gives CASSFYKTGVGYGYTF.

This sequence joins TRBV3-1 (or the pseudogene TRBV3-2) and TRBJ2-1; 9 bases match TRBD2. Germline trimming cut 5 bases from V and 0 bases from J; bases unmatched to any gene: 14. CDR1 and CDR2 from the germline V gene are LGHDT and YNNKEL (reference sequence). The CDR3 length is 19 residues. CDR3 residues: CASSSVGGRVLSSYNEQFF. The CDR3 DNA sequence: TGTGCCAGCAGCTCAGTCGGCGGGAGGGTATTGAGCTCCTACAATGAGCAGTTCTTC.

This chain joins TRBV5-1 and TRBJ2-7; 7 nucleotides line up with TRBD1. After removal of 7 bases from V and 7 bases from J, the junction contained 20 bases not matched to a gene. Germline CDR1 SGHRS, CDR2 YFSETQ. The CDR3 is made up of 16 amino acids. CDR3 loop: CASSSVRDSSFGEQYF. The CDR3 DNA follows: TGCGCCAGCTCTAGTGTAAGGGACAGTTCCTTCGGGGAGCAGTACTTC.

This sequence joins TRBV11-2 and TRBJ2-7, with D possibly TRBD1 on 6 matching bases. V gave up 5 bases and J gave up 2 bases, with 16 bases separating them. Germline V gene sequence: CDR1 SGHAT, CDR2 FQNNGV. The CDR3 length is 15 residues. This chain's CDR3 is CASSPSQGGAYEQYF. CDR3 DNA sequence: TGTGCCAGCAGCCCATCACAGGGTGGAGCCTACGAGCAGTACTTC.

A single count supports this clone. V gene TRBV29-1 combines with J gene TRBJ1-2; 9 nucleotides align to TRBD1. The J segment lost 0 bases and the V segment lost 5 bases, leaving 16 bases of the junction unmatched. Germline V lookup: CDR1 SQVTM, CDR2 ANQGSEA. The CDR3 sequence is 18 residues long. CDR3 region: CSVLVPGTGSPPNYGYTF. In nucleotides, the CDR3 is TGCAGCGTTTTGGTTCCCGGGACAGGGTCCCCTCCTAACTATGGCTACACCTTC.

The chain combines TRBV6-6 with TRBJ1-2; D possibly corresponds to TRBD1 (5 bases). CDR3 length: 16 residues. Trimming removed 5 bases from V and 3 bases from J, with 19 bases in between. Germline loops: CDR1 MNHNY, CDR2 SVGAGI (reference sequence). The chain's CDR3 is CASSQRAGGEYYGYTF. CDR3 sequence (DNA): TGTGCCAGCAGTCAACGCGCGGGGGGGGAATACTATGGCTACACCTTC.

The gene calls are TRBV3-1 (or the pseudogene TRBV3-2) and TRBJ1-6; 7 bases line up with TRBD1. The V and J ends lost 3 bases and 5 bases, in that order; junction bases with no gene match: 1. This CDR3 has 14 amino acids. Germline V CDR1 and CDR2: LGHDT, YNNKEL (reference sequence). CDR3 DNA sequence: TGTGCCAGCAGCCATGGACAGGATAATTCACCCCTCCACTTT. As protein: CASSHGQDNSPLHF.

V and J are TRBV11-2 and TRBJ2-7; 7 bases fit TRBD2. This CDR3 region has 16 residues. Germline V lookup: CDR1 SGHAT, CDR2 FQNNGV. With 1 base clipped from V and 2 bases from J, the junction kept 8 bases outside the gene matches. CDR3 residues: CASSLVVASGAYEQYF. CDR3 nucleotides: TGTGCCAGCAGCTTAGTGGTAGCTAGCGGTGCCTACGAGCAGTACTTC.

The chain couples TRBV6-2 or TRBV6-3 to TRBJ2-1; 11 bases line up with TRBD2. Per germline, CDR1 MNHEY and CDR2 SVGEGT. Unmatched junction bases numbered 3, after V lost 5 bases and J lost 3 bases. This CDR3 has 15 amino acids. This CDR3 is CASSPGLADYNEQFF. For the CDR3, the DNA is TGTGCCAGCAGTCCGGGACTAGCGGACTACAATGAGCAGTTCTTC.

The chain employs TRBV13 and TRBJ2-2; 10 nucleotides line up with TRBD1. The CDR3 length is 17 residues. CDR1 PRHDT and CDR2 FYEKMQ come from the germline V gene (reference sequence). V dropped 5 bases and J dropped 3; count of bases not matched to a gene: 9. CDR3 DNA sequence: TGTGCCAGCAGCACCCGGGACAGGGGTTCGGACACCGGGGAGCTGTTTTTT. Translated: CASSTRDRGSDTGELFF.

The chain carries TRBV29-1 and TRBJ2-3; TRBD1 matches at 9 bases. V shed 0 bases, J shed 2 bases, and the junction held 6 bases outside the gene matches. This CDR3 has 16 amino acids. The germline CDR1 and CDR2 sequences are SQVTM and ANQGSEA. The CDR3: CSVEEPGQGATDTQYF. CDR3 nucleotides: TGCAGCGTTGAAGAACCGGGACAGGGAGCCACAGATACGCAGTATTTT.

The rearrangement uses TRBV6-5 and TRBJ1-4; D not resolved. Germline V lookup: CDR1 MNHEY, CDR2 SVGAGI. CDR3 length: 13 amino acids. V gave up 9 bases and J gave up 6 bases, with 14 bases separating them. The CDR3 region is CASSRSRDEKLFF. In DNA, the CDR3 is TGTGCCAGTTCCCGCTCGCGTGATGAAAAACTGTTTTTT.

V usage is TRBV30 and J usage is TRBJ2-1, with 13 bases lining up with TRBD2. CDR3 length equals 16 residues. The J segment lost 7 bases and the V segment lost 2 bases, leaving 8 bases of the junction unmatched. Germline CDR1 GTSNPN, CDR2 SVGIG (reference sequence). The chain's CDR3 is CAWSPGTSGIYNEQFF. CDR3 in DNA: TGTGCCTGGAGTCCCGGGACTAGCGGGATTTATAATGAGCAGTTCTTC.

The genes are TRBV7-9 and TRBJ1-2, with 9 bases lining up with TRBD1. There are 15 residues in the CDR3. The germline V gene encodes CDR1 SEHNR and CDR2 FQNEAQ (reference sequence). J gave up 8 bases and V 3 bases, and 10 bases lay outside the gene matches. The CDR3 nucleotides read TGTGCCAGCAGCTTCACCGGGACAGGGAGTTTAGGCTACACCTTC. Translated: CASSFTGTGSLGYTF.

This sequence joins TRBV25-1 and TRBJ1-6, with D unresolved. The CDR3 is 15 residues long. V was trimmed by 1 base and J by 7 bases, leaving 11 bases between them. From germline, CDR1 is MGHDK and CDR2 SYGVNS. The CDR3 reads CASSESGRVNSPLHF. CDR3 sequence (DNA): TGTGCCAGCAGTGAATCGGGGAGGGTCAATTCACCCCTCCACTTT.

J is TRBJ1-1 and V is TRBV7-2, with 9 bases that match TRBD1. V lost 1 base and J lost 6; bases outside the gene matches: 12. Germline lookup yields CDR1 SGHTA and CDR2 FQGNSA. The CDR3 spans 17 residues. The CDR3 sequence: CASSLVFLGTGSAEAFF. In DNA form, the CDR3 reads TGTGCCAGCAGCTTAGTATTTTTGGGGACAGGGTCGGCTGAAGCTTTCTTT. Using reference TRBV7-2 and TRBJ1-1 for the parts outside the CDR3, the full variable domain is GAGVSQSPSNKVTEKGKDVELRCDPISGHTALYWYRQSLGQGLEFLIYFQGNSAPDKSGLPSDRFSAERTGGSVSTLTIQRTQQEDSAVYLCASSLVFLGTGSAEAFFGQGTRLTVV.

The V and J genes are TRBV19 and TRBJ2-7; TRBD1 matches at 8 bases. Losses at the gene ends were 4 bases for V and 7 bases for J; bases not matched to a gene: 15. Germline CDR1 is LNHDA and CDR2 is SQIVND (reference sequence). CDR3 length: 16 amino acids. The CDR3 loop is CASSKPHGTGTEEQYF. The CDR3 nucleotides read TGTGCCAGTAGTAAGCCCCACGGGACAGGTACAGAAGAGCAGTACTTC.